These 30 T cell receptor beta chains were sequenced from one sample in a study of cytomegalovirus exposure and HLA in healthy donors. 13 Jbeta primers and 60 Vbeta primers were used for the PCR. Assay used: immunoSEQ multiplex PCR; TCRdb lists only in-frame clones, some missing. Among over 70,000 clones listed, 65% to 75% were seen once. The sequencing input was PBMCs. The receptors here all came from a man in his forties in good health and CMV-seropositive.

This clone has just a few counts. V usage is TRBV13 and J usage is TRBJ2-3, with D perhaps matching TRBD2 (5 bases). This CDR3 is 20 amino acids long. Per germline, CDR1 PRHDT and CDR2 FYEKMQ (reference sequence). The V and J ends lost 1 base and 4 bases respectively, with 27 bases between them. CDR3 protein: CASSLVGQVSARTHPDTQYF. The DNA of the CDR3 is TGTGCCAGCAGCTTAGTAGGGCAGGTTAGCGCAAGAACCCACCCAGATACGCAGTATTTT.

The chain joins TRBV19 to TRBJ1-1; D is unclear. The length of the CDR3 is 14 residues. The germline gives CDR1 LNHDA, CDR2 SQIVND (reference sequence). Between the trimmed V and J ends, which lost 2 bases and 1 base, there was a span of 8 bases. The DNA of the CDR3 is TGTGCCAGTAGTATACCTGGAGGGAACACTGAAGCTTTCTTT. It encodes CASSIPGGNTEAFF.

This chain joins TRBV4-1 and TRBJ2-3, with 9 bases aligning to TRBD2. Germline trimming cut 2 bases from V and 4 bases from J; bases unmatched to any gene: 4. Per the germline V gene, CDR1 is MGHRA and CDR2 is YSYEKL. This CDR3 has 15 residues. CDR3 amino acids: CASSQLAGRADTQYF. Written as DNA, the CDR3 is TGCGCCAGCAGCCAACTAGCGGGGAGGGCAGATACGCAGTATTTT.

This chain links TRBV5-4 with TRBJ2-1; 9 nucleotides agree with TRBD2. The J segment lost 6 bases and the V segment lost 4 bases, leaving 5 bases of the junction unmatched. Per the germline V gene, CDR1 is SGHNT and CDR2 is YYREEE (reference sequence). The CDR3 length is 14 residues. CDR3: CASSPGGRGNEQFF. Here the CDR3 DNA reads TGTGCCAGCAGCCCGGGCGGGAGGGGCAATGAGCAGTTCTTC.

The table lists this clone with a few counts. The gene calls are TRBV6-5 and TRBJ2-7; D is unresolved. This CDR3 contains 12 residues. In germline, CDR1 is MNHEY, CDR2 SVGAGI. Trimming removed 6 bases from V and 0 bases from J, with 6 bases in between. The CDR3 nucleotides read TGTGCCAGCAGGTCTATCTCCTACGAGCAGTACTTC. This codes for CASRSISYEQYF.

V gene TRBV5-4 combines with J gene TRBJ1-2; D is uncertain. Looked up from germline, CDR1 is SGHNT and CDR2 is YYREEE (reference sequence). The CDR3 contains 14 residues. V lost 0 bases and J 6 bases, leaving 12 bases between the germline ends. CDR3: CASSLVSGWDGYTF. Here the CDR3 DNA reads TGTGCCAGCAGCTTGGTATCAGGATGGGATGGCTACACCTTC.

This clone is a singleton in its sample. J is TRBJ1-1 and V is TRBV5-1; D is uncertain. Germline values: CDR1 SGHRS, CDR2 YFSETQ. With 1 base removed from V and 0 bases from J, the gap between germline ends came to 16 bases. This CDR3 has 17 amino acids. CDR3 protein: CASSLWPDGGMNTEAFF. In DNA, the CDR3 is TGCGCCAGCAGCTTGTGGCCCGATGGCGGAATGAACACTGAAGCTTTCTTT.

This sequence joins TRBV7-9 and TRBJ1-4; 9 nucleotides agree with TRBD1. The length of the CDR3 is 18 residues. In germline, CDR1 is SEHNR, CDR2 FQNEAQ (reference sequence). Trimming removed 2 bases from V and 2 bases from J; junction bases left unmatched: 9. CDR3: CASSLWTGVLSTNEKLFF. The CDR3 bases are TGTGCCAGCAGCTTATGGACAGGGGTTTTATCGACTAATGAAAAACTGTTTTTT.

The genes are TRBV4-3 and TRBJ2-5; weak D call: TRBD1 (5 bases). Trimming removed 2 bases at V and 3 bases at J, with 19 bases between. The CDR3 has 17 residues. Germline assignment: CDR1 LGHNA and CDR2 YSLEER. The CDR3 is CASSQLSRLGPEETQYF. CDR3 coding DNA: TGCGCCAGCAGCCAACTCTCCCGGTTGGGGCCAGAAGAGACCCAGTACTTC.

This clone was seen only once. V and J are TRBV13 and TRBJ1-1; D not resolved. The V end lost 4 bases, the J end lost 2 bases, and 5 bases lay between the germline ends. The CDR3 spans 12 residues. The germline V gene has CDR1 PRHDT and CDR2 FYEKMQ (reference sequence). The CDR3 bases are TGTGCCAGCAGCTCATTTAACACTGAAGCTTTCTTT. Translated, it gives CASSSFNTEAFF.

This clone showed up just a few times. The rearrangement joins TRBV30 to TRBJ1-3; TRBD1 matches 7 bases. V trimming: 1 base; J trimming: 1 base; junction bases outside the gene matches: 4. The germline V gene encodes CDR1 GTSNPN and CDR2 SVGIG (reference sequence). The CDR3 loop spans 15 amino acids. DNA for the CDR3: TGTGCCTGGAGTGCCGGGACAGCGTCTGGAAACACCATATATTTT. Translation gives CAWSAGTASGNTIYF.

This chain joins TRBV25-1 and TRBJ2-5; D perhaps matches TRBD2 (5 bases). V lost 1 base and J 5 bases, leaving 8 bases between the germline ends. Per germline, CDR1 MGHDK and CDR2 SYGVNS. The CDR3 is made up of 13 amino acids. In nucleotides, the CDR3 is TGTGCCAGCAGTGAATCGGGGTTGGAGACCCAGTACTTC. Its protein is CASSESGLETQYF.

The chain carries TRBV5-1 and TRBJ1-4; TRBD1 matches at 7 bases. The germline CDR1 and CDR2 sequences are SGHRS and YFSETQ. The J segment lost 5 bases and the V segment lost 7 bases, leaving 11 bases of the junction unmatched. CDR3 size: 15 residues. DNA for the CDR3: TGCGCCAGCGCTCTGGCGGGACAGACAAATGAAAAACTGTTTTTT. This gives the protein CASALAGQTNEKLFF.

The V and J genes are TRBV16 and TRBJ1-5, with a weak D call TRBD1 (6 bases). The CDR3 spans 15 residues. CDR1 is KGHSY and CDR2 is FQNENV in the germline V gene. V lost 0 bases and J lost 7, with 13 bases in between. The CDR3 here is CASSQSSQGKQPQHF. DNA for the CDR3: TGTGCCAGCAGCCAATCTTCACAGGGAAAACAGCCCCAGCATTTT.

The DNA for the CDR3 is TGCGCCAGCAGCCCACCGGGACTAGCGGCCTACAATGAGCAGTTCTTC. Amino acids: CASSPPGLAAYNEQFF. This chain links TRBV5-1 with TRBJ2-1, with 11 nucleotides matching TRBD2. The CDR3 totals 16 residues. V lost 4 bases and J lost 2; bases outside the gene matches: 5. CDR1 is SGHRS, CDR2 YFSETQ, per germline.

This clone appeared once. At one of its ends the junction is not consistent with the germline gene, which may arise from a read error. V gene TRBV7-7 combines with J gene TRBJ2-5; 12 nucleotides match TRBD2. Looked up from germline, CDR1 is SSHAT and CDR2 is FNYEAQ (reference sequence). The CDR3 is 16 residues long. This chain's CDR3 is CASSGAASGGEETQYF. The CDR3 DNA follows: TGTGCTAGCAGCGGAGCGGCTAGCGGGGGGGAAGAGACCCAGTACTTC.

This clone was detected only once. This sequence joins TRBV6-1 and TRBJ2-5, with 9 bases that match TRBD2. This CDR3 is 16 amino acids long. CDR1 and CDR2 from the germline V gene are MNHNS and SASEGT. V lost 4 bases, J lost 5 bases, and 11 bases stayed unmatched. CDR3 in amino acids: CASSALAGISRETQYF. CDR3 nucleotides: TGTGCCAGCAGTGCCCTAGCGGGGATCTCAAGGGAGACCCAGTACTTC.

This clone is deemed large. CDR3 nucleotide sequence: TGTGCCAGTGGTTTAGGGGGTGTTGGAAACACCATATATTTT. Protein sequence: CASGLGGVGNTIYF. The rearrangement uses TRBV6-1 and TRBJ1-3; maybe TRBD1 (6 bases). V was cut by 9 bases and J by 3 bases, with 15 bases left in between. CDR3 length: 14 residues. The V gene's germline CDR1 is MNHNS and CDR2 SASEGT.

The V call is TRBV11-3, the J call TRBJ2-7; possible D gene TRBD2, 6 bases. Trimming cost V 5 bases and J 7 bases, with 18 bases left between them. The CDR3 spans 14 residues. CDR1 and CDR2 (germline): SGHNT, YENEEA. The CDR3 loop reads CASSPVGAGGEQYF. In DNA form, the CDR3 reads TGTGCCAGCAGCCCGGTCGGGGCCGGGGGAGAGCAGTACTTC.

Comment on this clone: Its ends do not fully match the called genes, so a read error is possible. V usage is TRBV25-1 and J usage is TRBJ2-7; D may be TRBD1 (5 bases). The CDR3 sequence is 13 residues long. Germline V gene data show CDR1 as MGHDK and CDR2 as SYGVNS. The CDR3 sequence: CASSRAGLYGQYF. CDR3 sequence (DNA): TGTGCCAGCAGTCGAGCAGGGTTGTACGGGCAGTACTTC.

The chain has TRBV11-2 and TRBJ2-7, with 8 bases matching TRBD1. Germline trimming cut 5 bases from V and 2 bases from J; bases unmatched to any gene: 2. In germline, CDR1 is SGHAT, CDR2 FQNNGV. This CDR3 comprises 13 residues. The CDR3 DNA is TGTGCCAGCAGCCTGACAGGGGCCTACGAGCAGTACTTC. Its protein product is CASSLTGAYEQYF.

The chain joins TRBV7-8 to TRBJ1-1; D not certain. Germline CDR1 is SGHVS and CDR2 is FQNEAQ. V was cut by 5 bases and J by 0 bases, with 16 bases left in between. There are 16 residues in the CDR3. CDR3: CASSVGANLMNTEAFF. CDR3 nucleotides: TGTGCCAGCAGCGTAGGAGCGAATCTAATGAACACTGAAGCTTTCTTT.

This chain uses TRBV7-2 with TRBJ2-4; D gene ambiguous. This CDR3 has 15 amino acids. Germline lookup yields CDR1 SGHTA and CDR2 FQGNSA. The V end lost 7 bases, the J end lost 0 bases, and 13 bases lay between the germline ends. The chain's CDR3 is CASNFFAQAKNIQYF. CDR3 coding DNA: TGTGCCAGCAACTTCTTTGCGCAAGCCAAAAACATTCAGTACTTC.

The rearrangement joins TRBV30 to TRBJ2-2; TRBD1 is a possible D gene (6 bases). The length of the CDR3 is 14 residues. Trimming removed 3 bases from V and 4 bases from J, with 12 bases in between. Looked up from germline, CDR1 is GTSNPN and CDR2 is SVGIG (reference sequence). DNA of the CDR3: TGTGCCTGGAGGGGGACATCGCGCACCGGGGAGCTGTTTTTT. Amino acids: CAWRGTSRTGELFF.

The rearrangement joins TRBV28 to TRBJ1-1; 7 positions agree with TRBD1. V trimming: 2 bases; J trimming: 5 bases; junction bases outside the gene matches: 11. This CDR3 is built from 16 residues. CDR1 and CDR2 from the germline V gene are MDHEN and SYDVKM. In DNA form, the CDR3 reads TGTGCCAGCAGTTTAGGGGACAGTACCCCGGGAACTGAAGCTTTCTTT. This codes for CASSLGDSTPGTEAFF. Filled out from reference TRBV28 and TRBJ1-1, the complete variable domain reads DVKVTQSSRYLVKRTGEKVFLECVQDMDHENMFWYRQDPGLGLRLIYFSYDVKMKEKGDIPEGYSVSREKKERFSLILESASTNQTSMYLCASSLGDSTPGTEAFFGQGTRLTVV.

V usage is TRBV2 and J usage is TRBJ2-1; D not certain. The V gene's germline CDR1 is SNHLY and CDR2 FYNNEI. Trimming removed 1 base from V and 10 bases from J, with 11 bases in between. CDR3 length equals 13 residues. This CDR3 is CASSEGTDQEQFF. CDR3 in DNA: TGTGCCAGCAGTGAAGGCACCGATCAGGAGCAGTTCTTC. Full variable domain (remainder filled in from reference TRBV2 and TRBJ2-1): EPEVTQTPSHQVTQMGQEVILRCVPISNHLYFYWYRQILGQKVEFLVSFYNNEISEKSEIFDDQFSVERPDGSNFTLKIRSTKLEDSAMYFCASSEGTDQEQFFGPGTRLTVL.

The chain couples TRBV5-1 to TRBJ1-4; 7 bases align to TRBD1. Germline V gene sequence: CDR1 SGHRS, CDR2 YFSETQ. The CDR3 loop spans 15 amino acids. V trimming: 2 bases; J trimming: 5 bases; junction bases outside the gene matches: 6. The CDR3 coding sequence is TGCGCCAGCAGCTTAAGGGGGCAGGGGAATGAAAAACTGTTTTTT. As protein: CASSLRGQGNEKLFF.

Regarding this clone: An end of the junction does not agree with germline; a read error may underlie this. The V gene is TRBV7-7, the J gene TRBJ2-3, with D perhaps TRBD2 (6 bases). The CDR3 runs 14 residues. The germline CDR1 and CDR2 sequences are SSHAT and FNYEAQ (reference sequence). CDR3 residues: CASSLAEVARPLYF. The CDR3 DNA sequence: TGTGCTAGCAGCTTAGCGGAAGTAGCTCGCCCCCTCTATTTT.

The rearrangement links TRBV5-1 to TRBJ2-7; no reliable D call. V was clipped by 0 bases and J by 0 bases, with 7 bases between them. CDR3 length equals 14 residues. Germline CDR1 reads SGHRS; CDR2 reads YFSETQ. The CDR3: CASSLALSSYEQYF. In DNA form, the CDR3 reads TGCGCCAGCAGCTTGGCCCTGAGCTCCTACGAGCAGTACTTC.

The chain employs TRBV6-5 and TRBJ2-3; TRBD2 aligns across 14 bases. Germline V gene data show CDR1 as MNHEY and CDR2 as SVGAGI. J gave up 9 bases and V 0 bases, and 5 bases lay outside the gene matches. CDR3 length equals 16 residues. CDR3 residues: CASSYSNRLAGGTQYF. The CDR3 coding sequence is TGTGCCAGCAGTTACTCGAATAGACTAGCGGGAGGGACGCAGTATTTT.